Included here is one T cell receptor (beta chain) sequence, with context. The antigen remains unidentified. The data originate from a study of cytomegalovirus exposure and HLA in healthy donors. Looking at the study overall: An early release of data contained about 85 million unique TCRs, which came from HLA-typed donors.

Whole-study findings and limits: There were 160 or so TCR beta chains listed as cytomegalovirus-associated. Serostatus for CMV was the only available immune exposure information. The study carried out a later analysis of TCR beta sequences. It associated 15,000 to 20,000 of them with specific HLA alleles at a false discovery rate of 0.05.

Vbeta (60) and Jbeta (13) primers were used in the PCR. The data were produced by immunoSEQ multiplex PCR, yet TCRdb's version contains in-frame clones alone and is incomplete. The sample has some 140,000 clones, 76% seen once; the top ten hold about 2%. The germline V gene encodes CDR1 LNHDA and CDR2 SQIVND (reference sequence). The CDR3 length is 15 residues. V was pared by 5 bases and J by 7 bases, with 8 bases of the junction left unmatched. The V call is TRBV19, the J call TRBJ1-6, with TRBD1 identical over 7 bases. The sequence came from a female donor in good health and CMV-seropositive. Sequencing was performed on PBMCs. CDR3 coding DNA: TGTGCCAGTAGTGCCCGGGACAGTCAGAATTCACCCCTCCACTTT. Its protein is CASSARDSQNSPLHF. The whole variable domain, remainder taken from reference TRBV19 and TRBJ1-6, is DGGITQSPKYLFRKEGQNVTLSCEQNLNHDAMYWYRQDPGQGLRLIYYSQIVNDFQKGDIAEGYSVSREKKESFPLTVTSAQKNPTAFYLCASSARDSQNSPLHFGNGTRLTVT.